A selection of T cell receptor beta chains follows, all from one sample in a study of OX40 agonist ivuxolimab in advanced cancers. Data came from immunoSEQ multiplex PCR; TCRdb stores just in-frame clones and leaves some out. Counted here are roughly 13,000 clones, 60% to 85% occurring once; the ten biggest clones make up approximately 15%. The sequencing here drew on CD4+ or CD8+ T cells sorted from blood, taken in a trial of the OX40 agonist ivuxolimab. Receptor source: an adult with an advanced solid tumor such as melanoma, head and neck, liver or kidney cancer. Each CDR3 is given with its conserved first and last residue. A D gene is named only where the DNA matches it firmly. Clone size is shown for a subset of rows, as once, few, many or a class of expanded clone.

v_gene: TRBV27
d_gene: NA
j_gene: TRBJ2-3
abundance: few
CDR3nt: TGTGCCAGCAGTTTAAAGGATTTCACAGATACGCAGTATTTT
CDR3aa: CASSLKDFTDTQYF

v_gene: TRBV2
d_gene: NA
j_gene: TRBJ1-2
abundance: once
CDR3nt: TGTGCCAGCAGTGGGTACGGACCCAATAACTATGGCTACACCTTC
CDR3aa: CASSGYGPNNYGYTF

v_gene: TRBV5-4
d_gene: NA
j_gene: TRBJ2-3
abundance: once
CDR3nt: TGTGCCAGCAGCTTCGACGCCAGCAGCACAGATACGCAGTATTTT
CDR3aa: CASSFDASSTDTQYF

v_gene: TRBV19
d_gene: NA
j_gene: TRBJ2-3
abundance: NA
CDR3nt: TGTGCCAGTAGTATGTGGAGCACAGATACGCAGTATTTT
CDR3aa: CASSMWSTDTQYF

v_gene: TRBV5-4
d_gene: NA
j_gene: TRBJ2-2
abundance: NA
CDR3nt: TGTGCCAGCAGCCTTTCCTTGAGAGGCACCGGGGAGCTGTTTTTT
CDR3aa: CASSLSLRGTGELFF

v_gene: TRBV10-2
d_gene: TRBD2
j_gene: TRBJ2-7
abundance: NA
CDR3nt: TGCGCCACTCAGCGGGGATACTACGAGCAGTACTTC
CDR3aa: CATQRGYYEQYF

v_gene: TRBV6-5
d_gene: NA
j_gene: TRBJ2-7
abundance: NA
CDR3nt: TGTGCCAGCAGTTGGGGGGCATTCCTCTCCTACGAGCAGTACTTC
CDR3aa: CASSWGAFLSYEQYF

v_gene: TRBV6-6
d_gene: NA
j_gene: TRBJ1-2
abundance: few
CDR3nt: TGTGCCAGCAGTTACGACATTTCTAACTATGGCTACACCTTC
CDR3aa: CASSYDISNYGYTF

v_gene: TRBV11-2
d_gene: TRBD2
j_gene: TRBJ2-1
abundance: NA
CDR3nt: TGTGCCAGCAGTCCAACTAGCGGGGCTTACAATGAGCAGTTCTTC
CDR3aa: CASSPTSGAYNEQFF

v_gene: TRBV9
d_gene: NA
j_gene: TRBJ1-1
abundance: NA
CDR3nt: TGTGCCAGCAGCACTCACAGCGACATGAACACTGAAGCTTTCTTT
CDR3aa: CASSTHSDMNTEAFF

v_gene: TRBV14
d_gene: TRBD1
j_gene: TRBJ1-2
abundance: NA
CDR3nt: TGTGCCAGCAGCCTCCGGACAGGGCATTGGTATGGCTACACCTTC
CDR3aa: CASSLRTGHWYGYTF

v_gene: TRBV6-4
d_gene: NA
j_gene: TRBJ2-6
abundance: NA
CDR3nt: TGTGCCAGCAGTGACTCACACTCTGGGGCCAACGTCCTGACTTTC
CDR3aa: CASSDSHSGANVLTF

v_gene: TRBV4-3
d_gene: TRBD1
j_gene: TRBJ2-5
abundance: once
CDR3nt: TGCGCCAGCAGCCAGGGGACAGGGGGAGAGACCCAGTACTTC
CDR3aa: CASSQGTGGETQYF

v_gene: TRBV29-1
d_gene: NA
j_gene: TRBJ2-5
abundance: NA
CDR3nt: TGCAGCGTTGTGTCGGGACACCAAGAGACCCAGTACTTC
CDR3aa: CSVVSGHQETQYF

v_gene: TRBV7-6
d_gene: TRBD1
j_gene: TRBJ2-7
abundance: few
CDR3nt: TGTGCCAGCAGCCCCGGGACAGGGGGAGCCTACGAGCAGTACTTC
CDR3aa: CASSPGTGGAYEQYF

v_gene: TRBV9
d_gene: TRBD1
j_gene: TRBJ2-1
abundance: NA
CDR3nt: TGTGCCAGCAGCGTAGGGGACAGACCCTACAATGAGCAGTTCTTC
CDR3aa: CASSVGDRPYNEQFF

v_gene: TRBV4-1
d_gene: NA
j_gene: TRBJ2-7
abundance: NA
CDR3nt: TGCGCCAGCAGCCACATTGGGGGGCAGGTCGGCTACGAGCAGTACTTC
CDR3aa: CASSHIGGQVGYEQYF

v_gene: TRBV5-1
d_gene: NA
j_gene: TRBJ2-2
abundance: NA
CDR3nt: TGCGCCAGCAGCTTCACCGGGGAGCTGTTTTTT
CDR3aa: CASSFTGELFF

v_gene: TRBV5-4
d_gene: TRBD2
j_gene: TRBJ2-1
abundance: NA
CDR3nt: TGTGCCAGCCGTCCGGGGCTAGCGGGGAGGAATGAGCAGTTCTTC
CDR3aa: CASRPGLAGRNEQFF

v_gene: TRBV2
d_gene: NA
j_gene: TRBJ1-6
abundance: few
CDR3nt: TGTGCCAGCAGAACAGACTGGGGGGTAGGCTCCTATAATTCACCCCTCCACTTT
CDR3aa: CASRTDWGVGSYNSPLHF

v_gene: TRBV7-9
d_gene: NA
j_gene: TRBJ1-1
abundance: NA
CDR3nt: TGTGCCAGCAGCTATGGTAGGTCGGGGACTGAAGCTTTCTTT
CDR3aa: CASSYGRSGTEAFF

v_gene: TRBV6-6
d_gene: NA
j_gene: TRBJ2-7
abundance: NA
CDR3nt: TGTGCCAGCAGTGCAGGATACGAGCAGTACTTC
CDR3aa: CASSAGYEQYF

v_gene: TRBV11-3
d_gene: TRBD1
j_gene: TRBJ2-7
abundance: NA
CDR3nt: TGTGCCAGCAGTCGGGACAGAACAAACGAGCAGTACTTC
CDR3aa: CASSRDRTNEQYF

v_gene: TRBV13
d_gene: NA
j_gene: TRBJ2-5
abundance: NA
CDR3nt: TGTGCCAGCAGCTTCGGAAAAGAGACCCAGTACTTC
CDR3aa: CASSFGKETQYF

v_gene: TRBV25-1
d_gene: NA
j_gene: TRBJ1-1
abundance: NA
CDR3nt: TGTGCCAGCACCCTTGGGGAGAACACTGAAGCTTTCTTT
CDR3aa: CASTLGENTEAFF

v_gene: TRBV5-1
d_gene: NA
j_gene: TRBJ1-2
abundance: few
CDR3nt: TGCGCCAGCAGCTTGGATTCTGATGGCTACACCTTC
CDR3aa: CASSLDSDGYTF

v_gene: TRBV4-3
d_gene: NA
j_gene: TRBJ2-7
abundance: NA
CDR3nt: TGCGCCAGCAGCCCCGATGGCCGCTCCTACGAGCAGTACTTC
CDR3aa: CASSPDGRSYEQYF